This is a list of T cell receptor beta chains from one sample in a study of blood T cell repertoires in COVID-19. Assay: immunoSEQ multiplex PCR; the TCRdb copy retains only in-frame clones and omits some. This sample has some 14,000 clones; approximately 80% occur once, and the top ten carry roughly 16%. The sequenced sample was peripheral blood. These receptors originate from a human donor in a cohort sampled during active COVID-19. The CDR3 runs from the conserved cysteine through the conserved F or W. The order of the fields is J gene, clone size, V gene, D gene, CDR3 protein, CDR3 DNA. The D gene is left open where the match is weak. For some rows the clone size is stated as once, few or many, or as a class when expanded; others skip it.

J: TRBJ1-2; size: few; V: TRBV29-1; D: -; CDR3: CSVEDLGRGGYTF; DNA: TGCAGCGTTGAAGATCTTGGCAGGGGTGGCTACACCTTC
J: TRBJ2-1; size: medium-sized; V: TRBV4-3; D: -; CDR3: CASSQDGRHGYGEEQFF; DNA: TGCGCCAGCAGCCAAGATGGGAGACACGGTTATGGGGAAGAGCAGTTCTTC
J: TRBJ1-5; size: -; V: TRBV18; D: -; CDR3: CASSPAGNYQPQHF; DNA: TGTGCCAGCTCACCAGCGGGGAACTATCAGCCCCAGCATTTT
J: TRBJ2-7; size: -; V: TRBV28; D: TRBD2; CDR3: CASRLAGSSYEQYF; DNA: TGTGCCAGCAGACTAGCGGGGAGCTCCTACGAGCAGTACTTC
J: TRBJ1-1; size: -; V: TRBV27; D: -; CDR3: CASSFSGANTEAFF; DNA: TGTGCCAGCAGTTTTTCAGGGGCGAACACTGAAGCTTTCTTT
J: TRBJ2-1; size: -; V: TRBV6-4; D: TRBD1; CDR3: CASRRTGDNEQFF; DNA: TGTGCCAGCAGGAGGACAGGAGACAATGAGCAGTTCTTC
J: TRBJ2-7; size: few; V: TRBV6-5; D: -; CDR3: CASSRPRSSYEQYF; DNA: TGTGCCAGCAGTCGACCGAGGAGCTCCTACGAGCAGTACTTC
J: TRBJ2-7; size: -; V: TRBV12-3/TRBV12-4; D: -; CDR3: CASSRTQSYEQYF; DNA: TGTGCCAGCAGCCGGACTCAATCCTACGAGCAGTACTTC
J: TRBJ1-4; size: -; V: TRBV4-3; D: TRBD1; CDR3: CASSQTQGANEKLFF; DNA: TGCGCCAGCAGCCAGACTCAGGGGGCTAATGAAAAACTGTTTTTT
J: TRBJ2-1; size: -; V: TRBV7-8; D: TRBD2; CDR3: CASSLEEREYNEQFF; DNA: TGTGCCAGCAGCTTGGAGGAGCGGGAGTACAATGAGCAGTTCTTC
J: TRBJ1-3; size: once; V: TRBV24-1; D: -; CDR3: CATSDSSGSSGNTIYF; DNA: TGTGCCACCAGTGATTCGTCGGGGAGCTCTGGAAACACCATATATTTT
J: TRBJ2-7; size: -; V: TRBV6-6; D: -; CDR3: CASRAEAEQYF; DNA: TGTGCCAGCCGAGCAGAGGCCGAGCAGTACTTC
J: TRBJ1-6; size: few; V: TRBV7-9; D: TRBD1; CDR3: CASSPQGYSPLHF; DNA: TGTGCCAGCAGCCCACAGGGGTACTCACCCCTCCACTTT
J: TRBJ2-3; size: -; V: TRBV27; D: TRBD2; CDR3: CASSLSPAGGDTQYF; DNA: TGTGCCAGCAGTTTATCGCCCGCGGGGGGTGATACGCAGTATTTT
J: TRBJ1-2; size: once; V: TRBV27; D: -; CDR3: CASSRLGGSYGYTF; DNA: TGTGCCAGCAGCCGTTTGGGAGGGAGTTATGGCTACACCTTC
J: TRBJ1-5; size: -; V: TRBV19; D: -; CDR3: CASSIGAGLAQHF; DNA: TGTGCCAGTAGTATAGGGGCTGGGCTGGCCCAGCATTTT
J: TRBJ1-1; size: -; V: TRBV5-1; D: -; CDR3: CASSQENTEAFF; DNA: TGCGCCAGCAGTCAGGAAAACACTGAAGCTTTCTTT